The 11 T cell receptor beta chains below were found in one sample sequenced in a study of blood T cell repertoires in COVID-19. Here immunoSEQ multiplex PCR was the method, and the copy in TCRdb shows in-frame clones only, minus some. The data show under 150,000 clones, 87% seen once. Sequencing input: peripheral blood. The source of these receptors is a woman aged 40 to 49 with acute or convalescent COVID-19.

The V gene is TRBV13, the J gene TRBJ1-4, with 9 bases identical to TRBD1. CDR3 length: 14 residues. The V segment lost 4 bases and the J segment 11 bases; nucleotides outside the gene matches: 8. CDR1 is PRHDT, CDR2 FYEKMQ, per germline (reference sequence). The CDR3 here is CASSSGDRAGKLFF. CDR3 bases: TGTGCCAGCAGCTCCGGGGACAGGGCTGGGAAACTGTTTTTT.

J is TRBJ2-2 and V is TRBV5-4, with D tentatively TRBD1 (5 bases). The CDR3 consists of 15 residues. Trimming left V 0 bases short and J 2 bases short, with 8 bases between. Germline CDR1 is SGHNT and CDR2 is YYREEE (reference sequence). Here the CDR3 DNA reads TGTGCCAGCAGCTTGGGGGGCGTAAACACCGGGGAGCTGTTTTTT. Its protein is CASSLGGVNTGELFF.

The V gene is TRBV7-2, the J gene TRBJ2-7; the D is unclear. V lost 2 bases, J lost 2 bases, and 7 bases lay in between. The germline V gene has CDR1 SGHTA and CDR2 FQGNSA. The CDR3 runs 13 residues. CDR3 in amino acids: CASSLTITYEQYF. In DNA, the CDR3 is TGTGCCAGCAGCTTAACAATTACCTACGAGCAGTACTTC.

This chain uses TRBV20-1 with TRBJ1-1; the D is unclear. This CDR3 contains 11 residues. From germline, CDR1 is DFQATT and CDR2 SNEGSKA (reference sequence). With 3 bases removed from V and 4 bases from J, the gap between germline ends came to 6 bases. Written as DNA, the CDR3 is TGCAGTGCTAGCCTGAGCACTGAAGCTTTCTTT. This sequence encodes CSASLSTEAFF.

The gene calls are TRBV6-2 or TRBV6-3 and TRBJ1-2; no reliable D call. The germline CDR1 and CDR2 sequences are MNHEY and SVGEGT. The CDR3 is 16 residues long. Trimming stripped 6 bases from V and 0 bases from J, with 17 bases between. CDR3 nucleotides: TGTGCCAGCAGCCCCCTTAGAACGGTGGCTAACTATGGCTACACCTTC. As protein: CASSPLRTVANYGYTF.

This chain uses TRBV5-1 with TRBJ2-5; D unresolved. CDR3 size: 13 residues. The V and J ends lost 3 bases and 3 bases respectively, with 9 bases between them. CDR1 and CDR2 (germline): SGHRS, YFSETQ. This CDR3 is CASSSLLEETQYF. CDR3 nucleotide sequence: TGCGCCAGCAGCTCCCTGTTAGAAGAGACCCAGTACTTC.

The chain couples TRBV9 to TRBJ1-6; TRBD1 agrees at 7 bases. Germline-derived CDR1 and CDR2 are SGDLS and YYNGEE. Trimming cost V 3 bases and J 4 bases; bases outside gene matches: 7. The CDR3 runs to 16 residues. The DNA of the CDR3 is TGTGCCAGCAGCGCAACCGGGACAGCTTATAATTCACCCCTCCACTTT. It is translated as CASSATGTAYNSPLHF.

In DNA, the CDR3 is TGTGCCAGCAGCTTCCAAGGGGCGGTAAACACTGAAGCTTTCTTT. It specifies CASSFQGAVNTEAFF. The chain carries TRBV5-6 and TRBJ1-1; possibly TRBD1 for D (5 bases). The CDR3 length is 15 residues. Germline values: CDR1 SGHDT, CDR2 YYEEEE. V was shortened by 2 bases and J by 2 bases, with 13 bases between the two germline ends.

The chain has TRBV7-2 and TRBJ1-5; 9 bases fit TRBD1. V gave up 1 base and J gave up 5 bases; unmatched junction bases: 0. Germline CDR1 reads SGHTA; CDR2 reads FQGNSA. The CDR3 extends over 14 amino acids. CDR3 amino acids: CASSLGTGDQPQHF. The CDR3, as DNA: TGTGCCAGCAGCTTAGGGACAGGGGATCAGCCCCAGCATTTT. The variable domain in full, completed from reference TRBV7-2 and TRBJ1-5, reads GAGVSQSPSNKVTEKGKDVELRCDPISGHTALYWYRQSLGQGLEFLIYFQGNSAPDKSGLPSDRFSAERTGGSVSTLTIQRTQQEDSAVYLCASSLGTGDQPQHFGDGTRLSIL.

The chain uses TRBV29-1 and TRBJ2-7; TRBD2 is a possible D gene (6 bases). CDR3 length: 12 residues. Germline loops: CDR1 SQVTM, CDR2 ANQGSEA. V was pared by 5 bases and J by 6 bases, with 14 bases between. CDR3: CSVKWGEGEQYF. The CDR3 DNA is TGCAGCGTTAAATGGGGGGAAGGCGAGCAGTACTTC.

This chain links TRBV2 with TRBJ2-7, with D unclear. CDR1 SNHLY and CDR2 FYNNEI come from the germline V gene. The CDR3 has 13 residues. The ends were cut back, 9 bases at V and 1 base at J, with 13 bases in the middle. The CDR3, as DNA: TGTGCCAGGTTACGAGGATGGTCCTACGAGCAGTACTTC. This encodes CARLRGWSYEQYF.